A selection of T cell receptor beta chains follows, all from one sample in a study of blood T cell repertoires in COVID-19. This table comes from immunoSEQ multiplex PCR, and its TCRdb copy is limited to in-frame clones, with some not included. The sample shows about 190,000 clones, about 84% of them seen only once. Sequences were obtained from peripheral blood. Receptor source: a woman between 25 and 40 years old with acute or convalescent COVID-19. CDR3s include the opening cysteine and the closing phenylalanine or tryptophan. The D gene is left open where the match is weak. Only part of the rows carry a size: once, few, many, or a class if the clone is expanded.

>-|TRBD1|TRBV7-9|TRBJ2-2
CASSGRMDRPNTGELFF
TGTGCCAGCAGCGGCCGGATGGACAGGCCGAACACCGGGGAGCTGTTTTTT
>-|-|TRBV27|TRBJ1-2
CASSPIDHSRGYTF
TGTGCCAGCAGTCCCATCGACCACTCTAGGGGCTACACCTTC
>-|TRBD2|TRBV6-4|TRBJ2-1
CASSGELAGDIGEQFF
TGTGCCAGCAGTGGGGAACTAGCGGGAGACATTGGTGAGCAGTTCTTC
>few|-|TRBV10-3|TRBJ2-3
CAISGSSGYTDTQYF
TGTGCCATCAGTGGGAGTAGCGGTTACACAGATACGCAGTATTTT
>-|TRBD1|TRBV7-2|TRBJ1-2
CASSSQPGTGRSGYTF
TGTGCCAGCAGCTCCCAACCCGGGACAGGGAGGTCTGGCTACACCTTC
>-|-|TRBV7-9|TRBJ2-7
CASSQIAEPYEQYF
TGTGCCAGCAGCCAAATAGCGGAGCCCTACGAGCAGTACTTC
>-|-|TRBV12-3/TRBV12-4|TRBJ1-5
CAILIGNQPQHF
TGTGCCATCCTAATCGGGAATCAGCCCCAGCATTTT
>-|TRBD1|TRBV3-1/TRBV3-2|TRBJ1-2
CASSQTGDGYTF
TGTGCCAGCAGCCAGACAGGGGATGGCTACACCTTT
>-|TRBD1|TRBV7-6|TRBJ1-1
CASSPGGGTGGLGTEAFF
TGTGCCAGCAGCCCAGGTGGGGGGACAGGGGGCTTGGGCACTGAAGCTTTCTTT
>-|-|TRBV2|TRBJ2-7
CASSGYEQYF
TGTGCCAGCAGCGGCTACGAGCAGTACTTC
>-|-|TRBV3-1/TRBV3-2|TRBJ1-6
CASSQVRGLYHSPLHF
TGTGCCAGCAGCCAAGTCAGAGGGTTGTATCATTCACCCCTCCACTTT
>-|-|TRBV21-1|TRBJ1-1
CASSKLGGQFLMNTEAFF
TGTGCCAGCAGCAAACTTGGGGGACAATTTCTCATGAACACTGAAGCTTTCTTT
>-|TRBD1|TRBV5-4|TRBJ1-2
CASSPPTGNGYTF
TGTGCCAGCAGCCCCCCGACAGGGAACGGCTACACCTTC
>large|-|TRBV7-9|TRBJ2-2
CASSLPGVFDHTGELFF
TGTGCCAGCAGCCTCCCCGGGGTATTCGACCACACCGGGGAGCTGTTTTTT
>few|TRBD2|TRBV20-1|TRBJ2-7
CSASGLAVVEQYF
TGCAGTGCTAGTGGACTAGCGGTGGTCGAGCAGTACTTC
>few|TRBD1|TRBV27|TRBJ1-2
CASSSRDRVWMRTYGYTF
TGTGCCAGCAGTTCCCGGGACAGGGTGTGGATGCGTACCTATGGCTACACCTTC
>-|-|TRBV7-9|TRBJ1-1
CASSTRLSGTEAFF
TGTGCCAGCAGCACCCGCCTAAGCGGCACTGAAGCTTTCTTT
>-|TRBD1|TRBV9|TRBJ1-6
CASVGVRDSSYNSPLHF
TGTGCCAGCGTCGGGGTAAGGGACAGCTCCTATAATTCACCCCTCCACTTT
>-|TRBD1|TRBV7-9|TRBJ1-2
CASSSTGNGYTF
TGTGCCAGCAGCTCGACAGGGAATGGCTACACCTTC
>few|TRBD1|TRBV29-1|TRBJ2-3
CSEGQGSTDTQYF
TGCAGCGAGGGACAGGGGAGCACAGATACGCAGTATTTT
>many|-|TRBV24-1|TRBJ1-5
CATSDLSGDNQPQHF
TGTGCCACCAGTGATTTATCGGGAGACAATCAGCCCCAGCATTTT
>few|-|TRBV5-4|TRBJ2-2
CASSLGGQRTGELFF
TGTGCCAGCAGCTTGGGGGGGCAGAGGACCGGGGAGCTGTTTTTT